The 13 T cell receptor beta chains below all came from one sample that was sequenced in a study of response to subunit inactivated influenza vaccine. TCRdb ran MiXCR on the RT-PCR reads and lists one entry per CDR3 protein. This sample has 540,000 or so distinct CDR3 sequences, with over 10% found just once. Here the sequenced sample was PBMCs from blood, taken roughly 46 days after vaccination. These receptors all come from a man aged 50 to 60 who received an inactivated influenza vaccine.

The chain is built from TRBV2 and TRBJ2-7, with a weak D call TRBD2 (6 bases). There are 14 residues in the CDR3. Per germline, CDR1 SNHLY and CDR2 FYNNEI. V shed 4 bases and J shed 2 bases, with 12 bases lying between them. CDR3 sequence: CASSAPGVTYEQYF. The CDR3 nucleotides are TGTGCCAGCAGTGCCCCGGGAGTTACCTACGAGCAGTACTTC.

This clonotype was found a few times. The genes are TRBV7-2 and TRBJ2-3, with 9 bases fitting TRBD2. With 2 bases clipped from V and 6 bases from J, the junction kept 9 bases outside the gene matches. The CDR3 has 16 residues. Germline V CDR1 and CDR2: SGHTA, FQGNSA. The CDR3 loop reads CASSLRLREGRDTQYF. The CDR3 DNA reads TGTGCCAGCAGCTTAAGGTTGCGGGAGGGCCGGGATACGCAGTATTTT.

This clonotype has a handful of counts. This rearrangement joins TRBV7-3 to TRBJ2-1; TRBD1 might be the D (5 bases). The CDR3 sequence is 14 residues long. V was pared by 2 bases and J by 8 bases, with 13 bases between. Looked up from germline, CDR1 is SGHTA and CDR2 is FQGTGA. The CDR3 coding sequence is TGTGCCAGCAGCTTAGGGGCCTACAGCGATGAGCAGTTCTTC. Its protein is CASSLGAYSDEQFF.

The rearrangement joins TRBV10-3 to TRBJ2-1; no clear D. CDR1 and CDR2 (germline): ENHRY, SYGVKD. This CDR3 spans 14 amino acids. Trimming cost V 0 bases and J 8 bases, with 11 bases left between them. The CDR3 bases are TGTGCCATCAGTGAGTCGGGCCCTGGGGATGAGCAGTTCTTC. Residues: CAISESGPGDEQFF.

The CDR3 DNA is TGTGTACTTCTTGCCAGCAGTCACTCCCGGGAGCTTGCCGAGCAGTACTTC. Protein: CVLLASSHSRELAEQYF. The chain carries TRBV10-3 and TRBJ2-7; a possible D gene is TRBD2 (6 bases). The CDR3 is made up of 17 amino acids. Germline V CDR1 and CDR2: ENHRY, SYGVKD.

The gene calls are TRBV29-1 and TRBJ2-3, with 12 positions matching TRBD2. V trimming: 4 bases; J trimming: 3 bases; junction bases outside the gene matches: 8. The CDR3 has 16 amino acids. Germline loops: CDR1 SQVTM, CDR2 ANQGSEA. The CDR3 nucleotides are TGCAGCGTTGCTTTTAAAGGACTAGCGGGAACAGATACGCAGTATTTT. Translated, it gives CSVAFKGLAGTDTQYF.

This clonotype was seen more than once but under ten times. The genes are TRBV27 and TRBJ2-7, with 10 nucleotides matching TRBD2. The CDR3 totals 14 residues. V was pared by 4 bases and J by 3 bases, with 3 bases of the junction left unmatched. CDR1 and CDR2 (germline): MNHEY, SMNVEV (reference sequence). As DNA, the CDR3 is TGTGCCAGCAGTTCACTAGCGGGGAACTACGAGCAGTACTTC. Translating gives CASSSLAGNYEQYF.

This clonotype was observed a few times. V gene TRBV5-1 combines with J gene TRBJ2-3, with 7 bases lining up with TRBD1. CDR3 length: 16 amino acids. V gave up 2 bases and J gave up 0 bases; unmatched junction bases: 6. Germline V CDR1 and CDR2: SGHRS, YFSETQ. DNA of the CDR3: TGCGCCAGCAGCTTTGACAGGGAAAGGAGCACAGATACGCAGTATTTT. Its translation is CASSFDRERSTDTQYF.

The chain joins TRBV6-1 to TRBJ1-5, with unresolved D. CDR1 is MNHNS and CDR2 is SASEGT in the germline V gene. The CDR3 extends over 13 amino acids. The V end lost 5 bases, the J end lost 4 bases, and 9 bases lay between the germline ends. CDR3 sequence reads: CASSRVKNQPQHF. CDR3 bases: TGTGCCAGCAGTAGGGTAAAAAATCAGCCCCAGCATTTT.

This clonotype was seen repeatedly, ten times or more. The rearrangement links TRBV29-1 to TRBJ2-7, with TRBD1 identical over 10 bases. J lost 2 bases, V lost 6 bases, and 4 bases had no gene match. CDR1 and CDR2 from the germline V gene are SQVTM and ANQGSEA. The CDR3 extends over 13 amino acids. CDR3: CSVRTGGAYEQYF. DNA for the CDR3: TGCAGCGTCCGGACAGGGGGGGCCTACGAGCAGTACTTC.

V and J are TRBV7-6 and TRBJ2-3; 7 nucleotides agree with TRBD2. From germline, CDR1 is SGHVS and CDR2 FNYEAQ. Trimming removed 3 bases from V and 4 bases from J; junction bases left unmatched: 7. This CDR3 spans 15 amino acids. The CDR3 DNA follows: TGTGCCAGCAGCTTTACTAGCGCTTCGGCAGATACGCAGTATTTT. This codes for CASSFTSASADTQYF.

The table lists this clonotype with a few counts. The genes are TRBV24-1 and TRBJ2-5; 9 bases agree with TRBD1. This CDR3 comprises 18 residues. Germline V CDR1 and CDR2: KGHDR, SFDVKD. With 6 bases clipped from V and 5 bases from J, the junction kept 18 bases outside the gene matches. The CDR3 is CATSPRNPRTGADETQYF. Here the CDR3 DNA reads TGTGCCACCAGTCCCCGAAATCCTAGGACAGGGGCGGACGAGACCCAGTACTTC.

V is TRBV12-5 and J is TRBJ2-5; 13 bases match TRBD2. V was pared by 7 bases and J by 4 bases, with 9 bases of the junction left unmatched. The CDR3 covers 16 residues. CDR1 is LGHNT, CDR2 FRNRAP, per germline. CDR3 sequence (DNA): TGTGCTAGTGCAACACCCGGACTAGCGGGAGCAGAGACCCAGTACTTC. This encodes CASATPGLAGAETQYF.